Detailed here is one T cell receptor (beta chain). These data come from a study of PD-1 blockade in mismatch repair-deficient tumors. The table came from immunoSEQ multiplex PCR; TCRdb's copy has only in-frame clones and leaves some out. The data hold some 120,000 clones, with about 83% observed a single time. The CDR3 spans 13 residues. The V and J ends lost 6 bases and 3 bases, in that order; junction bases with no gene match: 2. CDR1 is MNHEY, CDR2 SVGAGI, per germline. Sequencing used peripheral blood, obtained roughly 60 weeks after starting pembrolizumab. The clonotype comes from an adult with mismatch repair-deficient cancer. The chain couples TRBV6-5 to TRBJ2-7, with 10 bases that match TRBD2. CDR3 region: CASRLAGYYEQYF. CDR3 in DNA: TGTGCCAGCAGACTAGCGGGATACTACGAGCAGTACTTC.